One sample yielded the 10 T cell receptor beta chains listed below, sequenced in a study of shared clonotypes between healthy human individuals. TCRdb keeps only in-frame clones here, not all; method: immunoSEQ multiplex PCR. The data contain about a million clones, 60% to 80% of them singletons. Sequencing input: memory CD4+ T cells from PBMCs. Documented subset: CD45RA-negative fraction. The receptors derive from a man younger than 35 in good health. Some clones in this sample may be carry-over from other donors' samples.

V usage is TRBV6-5 and J usage is TRBJ2-2; 8 bases agree with TRBD1. CDR3 length: 15 residues. Germline CDR1 MNHEY, CDR2 SVGAGI. V shed 5 bases and J 5 bases; nucleotides not matched to a gene: 7. As DNA, the CDR3 is TGTGCCAGCAGTGGTTCAGGGGGCTGGACCGGGGAGCTGTTTTTT. Encoded protein: CASSGSGGWTGELFF.

V usage is TRBV30 and J usage is TRBJ1-2, with a possible D match to TRBD1 (6 bases). V gave up 4 bases and J gave up 4 bases, with 13 bases separating them. Germline CDR1 is GTSNPN and CDR2 is SVGIG (reference sequence). This CDR3 is built from 13 residues. The CDR3 DNA reads TGTGCCTGGAAGACCAGAGGGGGCTATGGCTACACCTTC. Translated, it gives CAWKTRGGYGYTF.

In its sample, this clone was seen once. The chain has TRBV5-4 and TRBJ2-7; D call uncertain. V lost 0 bases and J 6 bases, leaving 16 bases between the germline ends. This CDR3 contains 15 residues. The germline CDR1 and CDR2 sequences are SGHNT and YYREEE (reference sequence). CDR3 amino acids: CASSLGRPLLGEQYF. The CDR3 DNA is TGTGCCAGCAGCTTGGGCAGACCCCTGCTCGGCGAGCAGTACTTC.

The V and J genes are TRBV28 and TRBJ2-5; 8 bases align to TRBD1. There are 13 residues in the CDR3. Per the germline V gene, CDR1 is MDHEN and CDR2 is SYDVKM. Germline trimming cut 8 bases from V and 4 bases from J; bases unmatched to any gene: 6. The CDR3 reads CASGQGGRETQYF. The CDR3 DNA is TGTGCCAGCGGACAGGGAGGAAGAGAGACCCAGTACTTC. The variable domain in full, with the rest retrieved from reference TRBV28 and TRBJ2-5, is DVKVTQSSRYLVKRTGEKVFLECVQDMDHENMFWYRQDPGLGLRLIYFSYDVKMKEKGDIPEGYSVSREKKERFSLILESASTNQTSMYLCASGQGGRETQYFGPGTRLLVL.

This chain uses TRBV6-6 with TRBJ2-4, with D possibly matching TRBD1 (5 bases). The V gene's germline CDR1 is MNHNY and CDR2 SVGAGI (reference sequence). V lost 3 bases, J lost 7 bases, and 13 bases lay in between. This CDR3 is 14 amino acids long. The CDR3 DNA sequence: TGTGCCAGCAGTTATCAAGGGGCTAGTAACATTCAGTACTTC. Encoded protein: CASSYQGASNIQYF.

This chain joins TRBV27 and TRBJ2-5; D not resolved. Germline V lookup: CDR1 MNHEY, CDR2 SMNVEV (reference sequence). The V gene lost 4 bases and the J gene lost 4 bases, with 7 bases spanning the gap. This CDR3 region has 12 residues. The CDR3 region is CASSSIGETQYF. CDR3 coding DNA: TGTGCCAGCAGTTCCATAGGAGAGACCCAGTACTTC.

In its sample, this clone was seen once. The chain combines TRBV7-9 with TRBJ2-5, with unresolved D. Trimming took 8 bases from V and 2 from J, leaving 15 bases between them. This CDR3 has 14 amino acids. The germline CDR1 and CDR2 sequences are SEHNR and FQNEAQ (reference sequence). The CDR3 coding sequence is TGTGCCAGCGGTCCCCGGGCAGATCAAGAGACCCAGTACTTC. This gives the protein CASGPRADQETQYF.

The V gene is TRBV25-1, the J gene TRBJ1-2, with a possible D match to TRBD1 (5 bases). Germline CDR1 reads MGHDK; CDR2 reads SYGVNS. V lost 7 bases to trimming and J lost 8 bases, with 20 bases between them. The CDR3 has 14 amino acids. CDR3 protein: CASTQRTTSGGYTF. CDR3 DNA sequence: TGTGCCAGCACCCAACGGACTACATCAGGGGGCTACACCTTC.

The rearrangement links TRBV7-9 to TRBJ2-1; 8 nucleotides agree with TRBD2. Germline CDR1 reads SEHNR; CDR2 reads FQNEAQ (reference sequence). The V gene end was trimmed by 5 bases and the J gene end by 6 bases; junction bases not matched to a gene: 6. The CDR3 runs to 14 residues. CDR3 DNA sequence: TGTGCCAGCAGCCGAGGGCGGGAGGTCAATGAGCAGTTCTTC. Its translation: CASSRGREVNEQFF.

The table lists this clone with many counts. V gene TRBV5-1 combines with J gene TRBJ2-5; D not certain. The CDR3 consists of 13 residues. The germline V gene has CDR1 SGHRS and CDR2 YFSETQ. V lost 3 bases to trimming and J lost 5 bases, with 11 bases between them. In DNA, the CDR3 is TGCGCCAGCAGCTATGGAATATCCGAGACCCAGTACTTC. Protein sequence: CASSYGISETQYF. The full variable domain, its missing parts supplied by reference TRBV5-1 and TRBJ2-5, is KAGVTQTPRYLIKTRGQQVTLSCSPISGHRSVSWYQQTPGQGLQFLFEYFSETQRNKGNFPGRFSGRQFSNSRSEMNVSTLELGDSALYLCASSYGISETQYFGPGTRLLVL.